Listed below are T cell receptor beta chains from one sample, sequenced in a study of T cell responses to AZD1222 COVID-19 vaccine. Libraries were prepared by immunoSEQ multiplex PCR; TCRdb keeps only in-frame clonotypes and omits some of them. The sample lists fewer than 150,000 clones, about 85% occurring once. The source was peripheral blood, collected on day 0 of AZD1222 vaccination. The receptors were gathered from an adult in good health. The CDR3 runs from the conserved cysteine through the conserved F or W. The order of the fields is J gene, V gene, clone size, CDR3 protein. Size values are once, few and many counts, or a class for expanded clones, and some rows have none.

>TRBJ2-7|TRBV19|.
CASSARTGSYEQYF
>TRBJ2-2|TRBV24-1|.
CATSGDTGELFF
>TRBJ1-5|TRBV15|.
CATSRVSNQPQHF
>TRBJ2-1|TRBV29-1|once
CSVDLREQFF
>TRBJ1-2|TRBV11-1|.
CASSFGGNYGYTF
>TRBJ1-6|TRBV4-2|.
CASSQDKEGQYNSPLHF
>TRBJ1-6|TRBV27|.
CASTQGLTSPLHF
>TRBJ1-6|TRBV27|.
CASSLGQANSPLHF
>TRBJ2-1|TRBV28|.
CASSLRGGTGNEQFF
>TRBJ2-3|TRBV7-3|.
CASSPQAATDTQYF
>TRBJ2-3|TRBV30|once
CAWERGAHTRGADTQYF
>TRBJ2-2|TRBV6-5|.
CASRLPTGELFF
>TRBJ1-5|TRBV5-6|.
CASSLEGNNYQPQHF
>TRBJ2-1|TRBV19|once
CASSSRPQTSGGASAYNEQFF
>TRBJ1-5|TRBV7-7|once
CASSLGGIWVGQPQHF
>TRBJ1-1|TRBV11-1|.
CASSYQGINTEAFF
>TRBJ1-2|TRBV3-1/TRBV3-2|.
CASSHGTGAGGYTF
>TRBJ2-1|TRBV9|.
CASTLGGAGAYNEQFF